The T cell receptor (beta chain) described here comes from a study of identical twins. Trimming at V came to 3 bases and at J to 4 bases, leaving 10 bases not matched to a gene. Per the germline V gene, CDR1 is MRHNA and CDR2 is SNTAGT. CDR3 length: 16 residues. Broader study findings: Weaker excess sharing between twins was seen in beta out-of-frame sequences.

This clonotype has only a few counts. Its antigen is unidentified. Template switching added a universal primer binding site, and final cDNA carried unique molecular identifiers. TCRdb redid the calling of the 5' RACE reads with MiXCR, one entry per CDR3 protein. Of fewer than 250,000 distinct CDR3 sequences in the sample, approximately 7.8% are singletons; the top ten hold over 5%. The same data also contributed to another study, on yellow fever vaccine responses in identical twins.

The clonotype originates from a young woman in good health. Sequencing input: CD8+ T cells sorted from blood. This chain links TRBV6-4 with TRBJ2-3, with TRBD2 identical over 7 bases. CDR3 residues: CASSEASYGGSDTQYF. The CDR3 DNA reads TGTGCCAGCAGTGAGGCCTCGTACGGGGGGTCAGATACGCAGTATTTT.